The sample holds a few counts of the clone carrying this T cell receptor beta chain. Its specificity is not known. The CDR3 is 15 residues long. Per the germline V gene, CDR1 is DFQATT and CDR2 is SNEGSKA (reference sequence). Between the trimmed V and J ends, which lost 3 bases and 4 bases, there was a span of 16 bases. The sample belongs to a study of blood T cells in healthy people across ages. Points from the study as a whole: More naive CD4+ cells and higher diversity marked long-lived donors relative to aged donors.

Using a J-beta primer mix together with a sample-barcoded 5' primer, a second PCR was run for roughly 7 to 11 cycles. With 12 random nucleotides, a template-switch adaptor tagged each individual cDNA molecule. TCRdb redid the calling of the 5' RACE reads with MiXCR, one entry per CDR3 protein. Altogether about 680,000 distinct CDR3 sequences are present, roughly 50% being singletons, with the ten largest covering 25% to 35%. The study drew donors from healthy Caucasian individuals in Russia aged about 6 to 90. Each donor supplied about 9.6 milliliters of peripheral blood. The sample consisted of blood. V and J are TRBV20-1 and TRBJ1-5, with a weak D call TRBD1 (5 bases). This sequence was found in a woman aged 60-70 years in good health. The CDR3 here is CSASLGTFINQPQHF. CDR3 coding DNA: TGCAGTGCTAGCCTCGGGACTTTTATTAATCAGCCCCAGCATTTT.